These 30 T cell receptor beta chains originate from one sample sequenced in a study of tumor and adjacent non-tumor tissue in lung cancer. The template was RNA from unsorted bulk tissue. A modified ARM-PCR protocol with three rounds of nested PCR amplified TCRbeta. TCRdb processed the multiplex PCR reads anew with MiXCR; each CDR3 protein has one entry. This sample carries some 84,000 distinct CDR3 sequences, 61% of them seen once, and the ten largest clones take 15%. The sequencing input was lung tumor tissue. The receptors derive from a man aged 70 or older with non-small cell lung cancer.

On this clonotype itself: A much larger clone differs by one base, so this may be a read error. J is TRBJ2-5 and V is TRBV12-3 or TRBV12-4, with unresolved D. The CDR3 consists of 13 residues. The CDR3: CASTEAGKEAQYF. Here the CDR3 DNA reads TGTGCCAGCACCGAGGCTGGTAAAGAGGCCCAGTACTTC.

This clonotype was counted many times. Written as DNA, the CDR3 is TGCAGCGTTGATGTCGCAGGGCTCACCGGGGAGCTGTTTTTT. Protein: CSVDVAGLTGELFF. The chain links TRBV29-1 to TRBJ2-2; D might be TRBD1 (5 bases). Germline CDR1 is SQVTM and CDR2 is ANQGSEA. V was shortened by 3 bases and J by 4 bases, with 12 bases between the two germline ends. The CDR3 length is 14 residues.

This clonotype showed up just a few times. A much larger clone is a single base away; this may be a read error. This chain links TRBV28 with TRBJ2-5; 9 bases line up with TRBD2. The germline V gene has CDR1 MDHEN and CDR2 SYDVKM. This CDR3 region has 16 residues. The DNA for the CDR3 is TGTGCCAGCAGTTTAAACCTAGCGGGGATACAAGGGACCCAGTACTTC. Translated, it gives CASSLNLAGIQGTQYF.

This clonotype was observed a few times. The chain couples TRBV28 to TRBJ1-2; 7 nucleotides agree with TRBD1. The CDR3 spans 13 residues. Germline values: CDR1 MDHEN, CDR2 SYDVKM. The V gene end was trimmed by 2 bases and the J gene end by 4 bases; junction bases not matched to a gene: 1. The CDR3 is CASSLQGGYGYTF. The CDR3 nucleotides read TGTGCCAGCAGTTTACAGGGGGGCTATGGCTACACCTTC.

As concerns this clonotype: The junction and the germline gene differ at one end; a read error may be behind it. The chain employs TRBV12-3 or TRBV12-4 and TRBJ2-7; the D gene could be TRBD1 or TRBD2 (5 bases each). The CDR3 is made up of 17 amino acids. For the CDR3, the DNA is TGTGCCAGCAGTTTACTGGGACCGACACTCTCGGGCTACGAACAGTACTTC. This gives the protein CASSLLGPTLSGYEQYF.

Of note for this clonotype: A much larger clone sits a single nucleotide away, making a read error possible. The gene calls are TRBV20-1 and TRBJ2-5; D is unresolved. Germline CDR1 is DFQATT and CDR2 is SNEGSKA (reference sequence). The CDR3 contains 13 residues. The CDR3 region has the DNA TGCGGTGCTAGAGTATCCCCTCAAGAGACCCAGTACTTC. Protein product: CGARVSPQETQYF.

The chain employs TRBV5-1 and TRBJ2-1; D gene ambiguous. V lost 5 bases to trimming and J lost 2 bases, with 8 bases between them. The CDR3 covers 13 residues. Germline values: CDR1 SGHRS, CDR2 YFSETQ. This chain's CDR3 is CASRSDTYNEQFF. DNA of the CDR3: TGCGCCAGCAGGTCAGACACCTACAATGAGCAGTTCTTC.

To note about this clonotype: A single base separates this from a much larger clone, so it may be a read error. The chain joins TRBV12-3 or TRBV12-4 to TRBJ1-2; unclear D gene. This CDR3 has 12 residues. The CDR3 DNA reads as TGTGCCAGCCGTTTGGACGGCTATGGCTACACCTTC. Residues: CASRLDGYGYTF.

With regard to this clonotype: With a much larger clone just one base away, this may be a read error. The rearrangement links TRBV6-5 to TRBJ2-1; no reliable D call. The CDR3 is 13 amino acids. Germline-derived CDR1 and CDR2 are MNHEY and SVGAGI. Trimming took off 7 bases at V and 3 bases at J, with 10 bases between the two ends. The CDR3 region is CASIGRLYNEQFF. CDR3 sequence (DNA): TGTGCCAGCATAGGCAGACTCTACAATGAGCAGTTCTTC.

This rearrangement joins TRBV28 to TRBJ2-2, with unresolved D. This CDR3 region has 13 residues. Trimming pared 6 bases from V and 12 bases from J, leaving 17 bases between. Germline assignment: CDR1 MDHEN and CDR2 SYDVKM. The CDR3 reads CASSLGGAVKLFF. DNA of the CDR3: TGTGCCAGCAGCCTGGGTGGAGCCGTGAAGCTGTTTTTT.

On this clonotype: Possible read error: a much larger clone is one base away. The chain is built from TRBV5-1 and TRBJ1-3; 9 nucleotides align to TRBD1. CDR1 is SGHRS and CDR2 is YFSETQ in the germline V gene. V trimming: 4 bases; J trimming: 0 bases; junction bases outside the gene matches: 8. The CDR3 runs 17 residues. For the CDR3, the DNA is TGCGCCAGCAGCATCGGGACAGGGCGACACTCTGGAAACACCATATATTTT. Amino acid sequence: CASSIGTGRHSGNTIYF.

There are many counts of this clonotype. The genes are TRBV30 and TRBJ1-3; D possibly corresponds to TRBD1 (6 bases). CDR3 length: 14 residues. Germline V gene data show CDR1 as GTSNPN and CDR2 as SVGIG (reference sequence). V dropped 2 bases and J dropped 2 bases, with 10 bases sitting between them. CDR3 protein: CAWSTGTAGNTIYF. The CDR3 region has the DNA TGTGCCTGGAGTACAGGGACGGCTGGAAACACCATATATTTT.

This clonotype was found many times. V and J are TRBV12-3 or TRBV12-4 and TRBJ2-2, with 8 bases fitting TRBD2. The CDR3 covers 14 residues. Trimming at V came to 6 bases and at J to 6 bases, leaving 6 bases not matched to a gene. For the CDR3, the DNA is TGTGCCAGCAGCCTCGGGGGGGATGCCGGGGAGCTGTTTTTT. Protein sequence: CASSLGGDAGELFF.

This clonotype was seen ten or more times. The CDR3 nucleotides are TGTGCCAGCAGTGGGGGCCGGGTGACGGAGACCCAGTACTTC. Translating it yields CASSGGRVTETQYF. V usage is TRBV12-3 or TRBV12-4 and J usage is TRBJ2-5, with D possibly TRBD1 on 6 matching bases. This CDR3 contains 14 residues. Trimming took 5 bases from V and 5 from J, leaving 15 bases between them.

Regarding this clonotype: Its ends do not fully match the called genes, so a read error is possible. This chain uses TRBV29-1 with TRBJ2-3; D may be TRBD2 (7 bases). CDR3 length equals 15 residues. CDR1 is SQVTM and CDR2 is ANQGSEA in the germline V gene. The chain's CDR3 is CSVSGGGGFTYTQYF. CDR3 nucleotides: TGTAGCGTTTCAGGCGGGGGCGGCTTCACATATACGCAGTATTTT.

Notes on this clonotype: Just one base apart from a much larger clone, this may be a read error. CDR3 sequence (DNA): TGTGCCAGCAGCCGGAAACTAGCGGAAGTGTTCGCAGATACGCAGTATTTT. Translated: CASSRKLAEVFADTQYF. This chain uses TRBV14 with TRBJ2-3; TRBD2 agrees at 8 bases. V lost 4 bases to trimming and J lost 4 bases; unmatched junction nucleotides: 13. CDR1 is SGHDN and CDR2 is FVKESK in the germline V gene. The CDR3 runs 17 residues.

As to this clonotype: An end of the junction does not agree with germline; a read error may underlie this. Written as DNA, the CDR3 is TGTCCCAGCAGCCGGCCAAATGCAGATACGCAGTATTTT. Protein product: CPSSRPNADTQYF. This sequence joins TRBV11-2 and TRBJ2-3, with D uncertain. CDR1 and CDR2 (germline): SGHAT, FQNNGV. The CDR3 sequence is 13 residues long. The full variable domain, its missing parts supplied by reference TRBV11-2 and TRBJ2-3, is EAGVAQSPRYKIIEKRQSVAFWCNPISGHATLYWYQQILGQGPKLLIQFQNNGVVDDSQLPKDRFSAERLKGVDSTLKIQPAKLEDSAVYLCPSSRPNADTQYFGPGTRLTVL.

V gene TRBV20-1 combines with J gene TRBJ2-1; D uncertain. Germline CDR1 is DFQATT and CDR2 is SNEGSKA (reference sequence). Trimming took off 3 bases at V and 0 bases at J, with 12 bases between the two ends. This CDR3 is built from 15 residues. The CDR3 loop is CSASAFTTSYNEQFF. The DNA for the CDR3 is TGCAGTGCTAGTGCTTTCACAACCTCCTACAATGAGCAGTTCTTC.

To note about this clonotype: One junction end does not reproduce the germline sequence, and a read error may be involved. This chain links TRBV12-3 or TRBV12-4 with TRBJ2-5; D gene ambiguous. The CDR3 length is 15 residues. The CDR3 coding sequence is TGTGCCAGCAGTTTTTGGGCTAGTGGGGAAGAGACCCAGTGCTTC. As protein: CASSFWASGEETQCF.

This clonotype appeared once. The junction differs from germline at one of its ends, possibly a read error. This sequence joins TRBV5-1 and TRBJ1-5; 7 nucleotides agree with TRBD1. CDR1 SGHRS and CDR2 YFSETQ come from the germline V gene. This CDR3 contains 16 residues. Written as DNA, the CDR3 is TGCTCCAGCAGCTTTGGGGCCAGGGGGGGTCATCAGCCCCAGCATTTT. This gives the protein CSSSFGARGGHQPQHF.

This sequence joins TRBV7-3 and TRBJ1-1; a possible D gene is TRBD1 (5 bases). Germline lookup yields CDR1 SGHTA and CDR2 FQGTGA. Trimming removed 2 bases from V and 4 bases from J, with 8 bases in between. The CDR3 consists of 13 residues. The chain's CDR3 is CASSLVGVTEAFF. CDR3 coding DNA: TGTGCCAGCAGCTTAGTAGGGGTCACTGAAGCTTTCTTT.

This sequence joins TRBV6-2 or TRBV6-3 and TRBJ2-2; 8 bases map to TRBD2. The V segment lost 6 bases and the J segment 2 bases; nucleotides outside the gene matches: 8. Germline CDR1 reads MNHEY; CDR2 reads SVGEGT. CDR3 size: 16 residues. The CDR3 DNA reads TGTGCCAGCAGCGCCGGGACTAGAGATAACACCGGGGAGCTGTTTTTT. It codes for CASSAGTRDNTGELFF.

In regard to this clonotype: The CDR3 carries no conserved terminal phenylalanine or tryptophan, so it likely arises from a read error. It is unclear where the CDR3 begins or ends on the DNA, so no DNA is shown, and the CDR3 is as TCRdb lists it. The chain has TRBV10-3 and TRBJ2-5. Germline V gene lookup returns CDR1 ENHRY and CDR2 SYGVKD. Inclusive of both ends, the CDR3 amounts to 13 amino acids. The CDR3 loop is CAISFGPEETRYL.

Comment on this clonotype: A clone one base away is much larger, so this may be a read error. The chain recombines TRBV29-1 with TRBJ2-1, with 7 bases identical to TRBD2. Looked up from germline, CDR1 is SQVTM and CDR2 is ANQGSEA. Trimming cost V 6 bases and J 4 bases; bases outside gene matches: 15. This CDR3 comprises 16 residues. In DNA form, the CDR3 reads TGCAGCGTCATGGGGGGTCGGGAGGCTGGGTACAATGAGCAGTTCTTC. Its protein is CSVMGGREAGYNEQFF.

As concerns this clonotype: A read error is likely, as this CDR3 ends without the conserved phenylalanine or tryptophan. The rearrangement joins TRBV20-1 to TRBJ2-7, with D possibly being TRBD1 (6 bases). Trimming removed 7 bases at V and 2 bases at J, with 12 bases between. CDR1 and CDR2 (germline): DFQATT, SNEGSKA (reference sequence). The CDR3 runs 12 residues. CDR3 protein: CSVDGQTYEQYL. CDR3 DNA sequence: TGCAGTGTTGATGGACAGACCTACGAGCAGTACTTG.

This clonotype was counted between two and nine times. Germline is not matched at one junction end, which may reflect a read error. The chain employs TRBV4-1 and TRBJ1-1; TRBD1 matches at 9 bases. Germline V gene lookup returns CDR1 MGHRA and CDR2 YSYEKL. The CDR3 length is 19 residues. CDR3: CASTQWPGDRVGENTEAFF. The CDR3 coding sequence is TGCGCCAGCACGCAATGGCCTGGGGACAGGGTAGGGGAGAACACTGAGGCTTTCTTT.

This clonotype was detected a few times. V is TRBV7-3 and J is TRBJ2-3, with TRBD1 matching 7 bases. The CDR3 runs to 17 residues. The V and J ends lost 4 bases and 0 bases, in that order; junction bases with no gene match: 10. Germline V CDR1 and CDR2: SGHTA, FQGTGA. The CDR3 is CASSSINPTGSTDTQYF. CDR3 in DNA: TGTGCCAGCAGCTCCATAAACCCGACAGGGAGCACAGATACGCAGTATTTT.

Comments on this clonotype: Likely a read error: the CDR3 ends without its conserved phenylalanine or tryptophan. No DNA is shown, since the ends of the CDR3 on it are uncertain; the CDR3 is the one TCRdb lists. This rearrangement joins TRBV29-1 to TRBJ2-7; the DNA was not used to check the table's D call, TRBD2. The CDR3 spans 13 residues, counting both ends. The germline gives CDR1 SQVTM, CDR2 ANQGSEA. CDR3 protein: CSVGPKTSSEEYS.

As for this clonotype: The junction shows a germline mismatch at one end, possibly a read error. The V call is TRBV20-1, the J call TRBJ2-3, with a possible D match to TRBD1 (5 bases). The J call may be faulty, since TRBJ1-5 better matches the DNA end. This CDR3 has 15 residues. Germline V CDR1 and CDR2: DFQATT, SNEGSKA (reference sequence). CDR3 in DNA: TGCAGTGTTAGAGATAGGGGCGGAATCACAGATACGCAGCATTTT. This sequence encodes CSVRDRGGITDTQHF.

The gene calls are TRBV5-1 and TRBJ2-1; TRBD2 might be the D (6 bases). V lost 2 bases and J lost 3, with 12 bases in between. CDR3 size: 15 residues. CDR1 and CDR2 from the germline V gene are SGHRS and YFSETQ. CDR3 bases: TGCGCCAGCAGCTTAGGCGGGGAGCGCTACAATGAGCAGTTCTTC. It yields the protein CASSLGGERYNEQFF.